Below, 15 T cell receptor beta chains from the same sample are listed, as sequenced in a study of blood T cell repertoires in COVID-19 (dated by TCRdb to about 2020). Libraries were built with the immunoSEQ multiplex PCR assay. Drawn from immuneACCESS, this table holds only the in-frame rearrangements with V and J called that TCRdb kept. Clones are partly lost; checked studies trace under half to an unresolved V gene and leave the rest unexplained. The table for this sample lists over 250,000 clones; roughly 90% of them were counted only once. The top ten hold 2% to 2.5% of the sample. Sample: peripheral blood. The receptor set was obtained from a man over 45 with acute or convalescent COVID-19.

The genes are TRBV10-3 and TRBJ2-2; the match to TRBD1 covers 10 bases. Losses at the gene ends were 8 bases for V and 5 bases for J; bases not matched to a gene: 8. Germline V lookup: CDR1 ENHRY, CDR2 SYGVKD. CDR3 length equals 15 residues. The CDR3 spells CAIERGTGETGELFF. The CDR3, as DNA: TGTGCCATCGAGAGGGGGACAGGGGAAACCGGGGAGCTGTTTTTT.

The genes are TRBV9 and TRBJ2-3; 9 nucleotides agree with TRBD2. V dropped 3 bases and J dropped 2; count of bases not matched to a gene: 7. The CDR3 contains 16 residues. The germline CDR1 and CDR2 sequences are SGDLS and YYNGEE. The CDR3 is CASSALAGAPTDTQYF. CDR3 bases: TGTGCCAGCAGCGCCTTAGCGGGGGCGCCCACAGATACGCAGTATTTT.

The chain recombines TRBV9 with TRBJ1-6; D not certain. The V end lost 0 bases, the J end lost 9 bases, and 7 bases lay between the germline ends. CDR1 and CDR2 (germline): SGDLS, YYNGEE. CDR3 length: 13 residues. CDR3 sequence: CASSVEPPSPLHF. DNA for the CDR3: TGTGCCAGCAGCGTAGAGCCCCCTTCACCCCTCCACTTT.

The table lists this clone with a few counts. V and J are TRBV6-5 and TRBJ1-1; no clear D gene. In germline, CDR1 is MNHEY, CDR2 SVGAGI. The CDR3 contains 15 residues. The ends were cut back, 2 bases at V and 1 base at J, with 11 bases in the middle. The DNA for the CDR3 is TGTGCCAGCAGTTACCAGTCGCCGGGGAACACTGAAGCTTTCTTT. Translation gives CASSYQSPGNTEAFF.

This clone has just one count. V and J are TRBV7-9 and TRBJ1-2; 9 nucleotides agree with TRBD1. The CDR3 has 16 amino acids. With 5 bases clipped from V and 8 bases from J, the junction kept 15 bases outside the gene matches. From germline, CDR1 is SEHNR and CDR2 FQNEAQ (reference sequence). The CDR3 loop reads CASSPPGQGTVSGYTF. CDR3 sequence (DNA): TGTGCCAGCAGCCCCCCGGGACAGGGAACCGTGAGCGGCTACACCTTC.

The chain joins TRBV7-9 to TRBJ1-1; D gene uncertain. Trimming cost V 4 bases and J 4 bases, with 16 bases left between them. Germline loops: CDR1 SEHNR, CDR2 FQNEAQ (reference sequence). This CDR3 region has 15 residues. CDR3 sequence (DNA): TGTGCCAGCAGCTCGCCCTTACTCAGCGTCACTGAAGCTTTCTTT. It specifies CASSSPLLSVTEAFF.

The V and J genes are TRBV24-1 and TRBJ2-2; a possible D gene is TRBD1 (5 bases). This CDR3 region has 16 residues. With 4 bases removed from V and 0 bases from J, the gap between germline ends came to 11 bases. The V gene's germline CDR1 is KGHDR and CDR2 SFDVKD. The chain's CDR3 is CATSDPRGPNTGELFF. The DNA of the CDR3 is TGTGCCACCAGTGACCCTAGGGGCCCGAACACCGGGGAGCTGTTTTTT.

The chain combines TRBV2 with TRBJ2-1; D not resolved. The CDR3 is 11 residues long. The germline V and J ends were trimmed by 6 bases and 3 bases, with 3 bases remaining between them. Germline CDR1 reads SNHLY; CDR2 reads FYNNEI. CDR3 region: CASSGYNEQFF. The CDR3 nucleotides read TGTGCCAGCAGCGGCTACAATGAGCAGTTCTTC.

The chain couples TRBV30 to TRBJ1-2; the D gene is possibly TRBD1 (5 bases). V lost 2 bases and J 4 bases, leaving 11 bases between the germline ends. Germline V CDR1 and CDR2: GTSNPN, SVGIG (reference sequence). This CDR3 spans 13 amino acids. The CDR3 DNA follows: TGTGCCTGGAGTACGGGGGGTGGCTATGGCTACACCTTC. It is translated as CAWSTGGGYGYTF.

V gene TRBV7-9 combines with J gene TRBJ2-5, with 8 bases matching TRBD1. The CDR3 is 18 residues long. Germline V gene lookup returns CDR1 SEHNR and CDR2 FQNEAQ (reference sequence). Trimming cost V 7 bases and J 5 bases; bases outside gene matches: 21. CDR3 amino acids: CASKLVWAGGPLVETQYF. Written as DNA, the CDR3 is TGTGCCAGCAAACTCGTCTGGGCAGGGGGCCCCTTGGTGGAGACCCAGTACTTC.

The chain combines TRBV5-1 with TRBJ1-4; 8 nucleotides align to TRBD1. The ends lost 3 bases at V and 6 bases at J; junction bases unmatched: 7. The CDR3 extends over 15 amino acids. Germline-derived CDR1 and CDR2 are SGHRS and YFSETQ. In DNA form, the CDR3 reads TGCGCCAGCAGCTCCCTGACAGGGGTGCATGAAAAACTGTTTTTT. It translates to CASSSLTGVHEKLFF.

V is TRBV10-1 and J is TRBJ1-5; maybe TRBD1 (6 bases). The CDR3 runs to 15 residues. Germline CDR1 WNHNN, CDR2 SYGVQD (reference sequence). V shed 4 bases and J shed 7 bases, with 17 bases lying between them. The CDR3 is CASSAARAGEQPQHF. DNA of the CDR3: TGCGCCAGCAGTGCTGCTCGAGCAGGGGAACAGCCCCAGCATTTT.

V is TRBV7-3 and J is TRBJ2-7; D call uncertain. The CDR3 is made up of 13 amino acids. Germline V gene data show CDR1 as SGHTA and CDR2 as FQGTGA. The V and J ends lost 0 bases and 5 bases respectively, with 8 bases between them. CDR3 region: CASSLTNQNEQYF. CDR3 bases: TGTGCCAGCAGCTTAACGAATCAGAACGAGCAGTACTTC.

The chain has TRBV5-5 and TRBJ1-6; tentative D call: TRBD1 (6 bases). V was pared by 1 base and J by 8 bases, with 13 bases between. The length of the CDR3 is 15 residues. Germline loops: CDR1 SGHKS, CDR2 YYEKEE (reference sequence). DNA for the CDR3: TGTGCCAGCAGCTTGACAGGGTTTTGGGATTCACCCCTCCACTTT. Translated, it gives CASSLTGFWDSPLHF. Full variable domain (outside the CDR3, taken from reference TRBV5-5 and TRBJ1-6): DAGVTQSPTHLIKTRGQQVTLRCSPISGHKSVSWYQQVLGQGPQFIFQYYEKEERGRGNFPDRFSARQFPNYSSELNVNALLLGDSALYLCASSLTGFWDSPLHFGNGTRLTVT.

The chain couples TRBV4-1 to TRBJ1-5; 7 bases match TRBD1. CDR3 size: 15 residues. Germline V gives CDR1 MGHRA, CDR2 YSYEKL. The V segment lost 1 base and the J segment 2 bases; nucleotides outside the gene matches: 2. For the CDR3, the DNA is TGCGCCAGCAGCCAAGTGACAGGGCGCAATCAGCCCCAGCATTTT. Its translation: CASSQVTGRNQPQHF.